One T cell receptor (beta chain) is described in this entry. The data belong to a study of blood T cell repertoires in COVID-19. Study information: Sites across the United States, Italy and Spain contributed samples from acute and convalescent COVID-19. T cells, B-cell-depleted T cells, or PBMCs provided the cDNA or gDNA that served as material.

Original processing methods: Nucleated cell counts were estimated from reference gene primer amplification. This table comes from immunoSEQ multiplex PCR, and its TCRdb copy is limited to in-frame clones, with some not included. That table is the source of V, J and clone size, and D and trimming were worked out from the DNA. The sample carries around 170,000 clones, about 81% recorded once. Germline CDR1 MNHEY, CDR2 SVGAGI. Between the trimmed V and J ends, which lost 2 bases and 2 bases, there was a span of 11 bases. This CDR3 spans 15 amino acids. In Seattle, patients joined the study during active infection and were tracked longitudinally.

The TCR comes from a woman of 80 years or more with COVID-19, enrolled during active disease. The sequencing input was peripheral blood. The rearrangement links TRBV6-5 to TRBJ2-3; TRBD1 might be the D (5 bases). The CDR3 DNA reads TGTGCCAGCAGTTACCAGCAGGGCTCCACAGATACGCAGTATTTT. It yields the protein CASSYQQGSTDTQYF.